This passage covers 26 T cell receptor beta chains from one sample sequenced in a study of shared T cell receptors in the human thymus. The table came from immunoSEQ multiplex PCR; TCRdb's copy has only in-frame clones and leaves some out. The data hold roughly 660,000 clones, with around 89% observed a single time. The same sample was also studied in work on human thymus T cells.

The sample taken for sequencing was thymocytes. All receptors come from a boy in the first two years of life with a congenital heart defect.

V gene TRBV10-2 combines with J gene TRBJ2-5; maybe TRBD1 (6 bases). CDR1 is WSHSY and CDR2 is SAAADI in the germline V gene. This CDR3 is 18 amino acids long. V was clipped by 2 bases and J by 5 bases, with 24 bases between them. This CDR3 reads CASSEPAPDRPAVETQYF. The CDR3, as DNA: TGCGCCAGCAGTGAGCCCGCCCCGGACAGACCGGCAGTGGAGACCCAGTACTTC.

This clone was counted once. CDR3 sequence (DNA): TGTGCCAGCAGCAAACCGGGACTAGGGAATAACGAGCAGTACTTC. This codes for CASSKPGLGNNEQYF. The rearrangement uses TRBV7-2 and TRBJ2-7, with 8 bases that match TRBD2. The junction had 11 bases not matched to a gene; V was cut back by 5 bases and J by 5 bases. Germline V lookup: CDR1 SGHTA, CDR2 FQGNSA. The CDR3 has 15 amino acids.

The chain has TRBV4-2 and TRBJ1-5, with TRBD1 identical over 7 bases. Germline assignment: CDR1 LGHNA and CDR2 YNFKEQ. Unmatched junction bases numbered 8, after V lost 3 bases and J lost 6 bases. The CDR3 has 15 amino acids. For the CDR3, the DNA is TGTGCCAGCAGCCAGGCCTGGGACAGCGGTCAGCCCCAGCATTTT. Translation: CASSQAWDSGQPQHF.

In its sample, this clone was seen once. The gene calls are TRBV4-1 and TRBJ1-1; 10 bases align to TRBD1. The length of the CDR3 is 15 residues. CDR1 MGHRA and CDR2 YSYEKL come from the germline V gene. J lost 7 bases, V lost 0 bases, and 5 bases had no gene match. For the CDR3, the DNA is TGCGCCAGCAGCCAAGATTGGACAGGGGGTTTTGAAGCTTTCTTT. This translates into CASSQDWTGGFEAFF.

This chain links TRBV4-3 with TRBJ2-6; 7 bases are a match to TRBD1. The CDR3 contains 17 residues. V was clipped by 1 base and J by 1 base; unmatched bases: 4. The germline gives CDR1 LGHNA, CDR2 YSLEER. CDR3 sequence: CASSQVRGPSGANVLTF. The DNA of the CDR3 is TGCGCCAGCAGCCAAGTTAGGGGGCCGTCTGGGGCCAACGTCCTGACTTTC.

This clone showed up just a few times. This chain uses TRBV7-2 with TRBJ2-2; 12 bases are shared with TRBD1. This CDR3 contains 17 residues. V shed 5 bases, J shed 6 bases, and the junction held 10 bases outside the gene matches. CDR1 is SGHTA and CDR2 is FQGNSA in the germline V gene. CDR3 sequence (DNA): TGTGCCAGCAGCACGGGACAGGGGGCCTCGTCAGCCGGGGAGCTGTTTTTT. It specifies CASSTGQGASSAGELFF.

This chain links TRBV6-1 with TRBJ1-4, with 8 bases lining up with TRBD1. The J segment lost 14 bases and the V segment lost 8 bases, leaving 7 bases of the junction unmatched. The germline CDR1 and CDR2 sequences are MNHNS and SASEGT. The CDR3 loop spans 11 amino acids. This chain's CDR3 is CASHRGGSLFF. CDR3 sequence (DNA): TGTGCCAGCCACAGGGGGGGGTCCCTGTTTTTT.

In DNA form, the CDR3 reads TGTGCCAGCAGCGCTACAAGCGGGAGGGCCCCCAACGAGCAGTACTTC. Translation gives CASSATSGRAPNEQYF. This sequence joins TRBV9 and TRBJ2-7; 10 bases match TRBD2. This CDR3 is 16 amino acids long. Trimming cost V 3 bases and J 5 bases; bases outside gene matches: 11. CDR1 is SGDLS, CDR2 YYNGEE, per germline. The full variable domain, rest sourced from reference TRBV9 and TRBJ2-7, is DSGVTQTPKHLITATGQRVTLRCSPRSGDLSVYWYQQSLDQGLQFLIQYYNGEERAKGNILERFSAQQFPDLHSELNLSSLELGDSALYFCASSATSGRAPNEQYFGPGTRLTVT.

The CDR3 sequence is CASGLDRDRGRPQHF. DNA for the CDR3: TGTGCTAGTGGTTTGGATCGGGACAGGGGCCGGCCCCAGCATTTT. The chain is built from TRBV12-5 and TRBJ1-5, with TRBD1 identical over 10 bases. V lost 1 base, J lost 9 bases, and 6 bases stayed unmatched. The germline V gene encodes CDR1 LGHNT and CDR2 FRNRAP. The CDR3 length is 15 residues.

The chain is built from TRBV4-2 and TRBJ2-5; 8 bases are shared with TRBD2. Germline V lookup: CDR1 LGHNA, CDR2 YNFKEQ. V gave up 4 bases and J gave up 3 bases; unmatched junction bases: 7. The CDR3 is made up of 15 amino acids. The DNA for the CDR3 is TGTGCCAGCAGCCCGGGTGGGACTAGGAAAGAGACCCAGTACTTC. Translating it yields CASSPGGTRKETQYF.

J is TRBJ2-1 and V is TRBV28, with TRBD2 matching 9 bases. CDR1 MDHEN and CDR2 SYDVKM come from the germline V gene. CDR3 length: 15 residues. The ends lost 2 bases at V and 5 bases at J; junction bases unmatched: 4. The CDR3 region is CASSLPSGTDNEQFF. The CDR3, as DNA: TGTGCCAGCAGTTTACCTAGCGGGACTGACAATGAGCAGTTCTTC. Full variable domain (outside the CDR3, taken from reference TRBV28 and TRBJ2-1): DVKVTQSSRYLVKRTGEKVFLECVQDMDHENMFWYRQDPGLGLRLIYFSYDVKMKEKGDIPEGYSVSREKKERFSLILESASTNQTSMYLCASSLPSGTDNEQFFGPGTRLTVL.

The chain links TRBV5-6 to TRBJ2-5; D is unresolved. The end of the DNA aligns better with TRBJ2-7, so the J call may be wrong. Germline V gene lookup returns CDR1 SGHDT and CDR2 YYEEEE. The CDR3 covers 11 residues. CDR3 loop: CASSLYYEQYF. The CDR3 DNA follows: TGTGCCAGCAGCTTGTACTACGAGCAGTACTTC.

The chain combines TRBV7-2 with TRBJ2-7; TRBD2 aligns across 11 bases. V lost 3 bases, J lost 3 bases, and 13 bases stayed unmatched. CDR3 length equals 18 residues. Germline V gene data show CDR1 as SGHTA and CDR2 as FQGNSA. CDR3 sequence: CASSFRPKTSGNLYEQYF. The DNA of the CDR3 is TGTGCCAGCAGCTTTCGACCTAAGACTAGCGGGAATCTCTACGAGCAGTACTTC.

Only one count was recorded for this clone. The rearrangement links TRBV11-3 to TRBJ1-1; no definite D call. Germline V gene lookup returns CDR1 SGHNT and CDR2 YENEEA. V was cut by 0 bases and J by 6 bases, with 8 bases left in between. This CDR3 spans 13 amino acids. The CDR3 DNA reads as TGTGCCAGCAGCTTAGAGACGGAGGCTGAAGCTTTCTTT. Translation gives CASSLETEAEAFF.

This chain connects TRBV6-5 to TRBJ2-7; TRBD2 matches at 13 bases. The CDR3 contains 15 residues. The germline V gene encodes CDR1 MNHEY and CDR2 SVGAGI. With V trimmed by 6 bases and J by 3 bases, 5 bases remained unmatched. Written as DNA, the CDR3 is TGTGCCAGCAGCGAAACTAGCGGGAGGGGCTACGAGCAGTACTTC. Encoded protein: CASSETSGRGYEQYF.

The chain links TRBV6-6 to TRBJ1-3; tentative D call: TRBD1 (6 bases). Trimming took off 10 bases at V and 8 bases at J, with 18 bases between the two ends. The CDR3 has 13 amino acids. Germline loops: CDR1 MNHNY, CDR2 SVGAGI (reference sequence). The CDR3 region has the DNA TGTGCCACCCGGAAGGGGGACGGTTACACCATATATTTT. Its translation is CATRKGDGYTIYF.

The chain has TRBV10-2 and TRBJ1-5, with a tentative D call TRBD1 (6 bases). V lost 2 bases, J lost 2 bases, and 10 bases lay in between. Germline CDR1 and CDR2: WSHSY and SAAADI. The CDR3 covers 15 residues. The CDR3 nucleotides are TGCGCCAGCAGTGAGGAGGGGGTGCGCAATCAGCCCCAGCATTTT. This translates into CASSEEGVRNQPQHF.

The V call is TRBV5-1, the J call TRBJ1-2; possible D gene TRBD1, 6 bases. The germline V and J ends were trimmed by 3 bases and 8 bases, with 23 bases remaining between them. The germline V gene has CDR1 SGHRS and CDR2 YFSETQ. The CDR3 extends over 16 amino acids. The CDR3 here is CASSCGQIGNLGGYTF. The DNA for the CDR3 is TGCGCCAGCAGCTGCGGACAGATCGGCAATTTAGGGGGCTACACCTTC.

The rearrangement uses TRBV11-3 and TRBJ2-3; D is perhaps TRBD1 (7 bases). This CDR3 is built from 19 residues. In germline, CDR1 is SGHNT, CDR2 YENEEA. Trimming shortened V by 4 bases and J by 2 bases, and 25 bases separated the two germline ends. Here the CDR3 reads CASSSSGPPGGSSTDTQYF. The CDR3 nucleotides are TGTGCCAGCAGCTCCTCCGGTCCCCCAGGGGGGTCATCCACAGATACGCAGTATTTT.

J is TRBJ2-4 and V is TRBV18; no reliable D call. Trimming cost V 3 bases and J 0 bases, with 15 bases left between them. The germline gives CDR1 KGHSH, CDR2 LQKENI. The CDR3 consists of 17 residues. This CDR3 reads CASSPGFCGEAKNIQYF. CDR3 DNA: TGTGCCAGCTCACCCGGCTTTTGCGGAGAAGCCAAAAACATTCAGTACTTC.

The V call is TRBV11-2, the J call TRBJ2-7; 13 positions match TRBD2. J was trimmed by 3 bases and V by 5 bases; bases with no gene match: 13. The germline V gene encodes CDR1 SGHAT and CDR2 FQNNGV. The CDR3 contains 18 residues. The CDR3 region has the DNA TGTGCCAGCAGCCTGGAGCCGGGACTAGCGGGAAAACGCTACGAGCAGTACTTC. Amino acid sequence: CASSLEPGLAGKRYEQYF.

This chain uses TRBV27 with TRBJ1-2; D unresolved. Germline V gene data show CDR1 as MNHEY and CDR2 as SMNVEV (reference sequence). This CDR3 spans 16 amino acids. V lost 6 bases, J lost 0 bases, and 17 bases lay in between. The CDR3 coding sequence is TGTGCCAGCAGCTCCGTTGACCGAGGATCTAACTATGGCTACACCTTC. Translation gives CASSSVDRGSNYGYTF.

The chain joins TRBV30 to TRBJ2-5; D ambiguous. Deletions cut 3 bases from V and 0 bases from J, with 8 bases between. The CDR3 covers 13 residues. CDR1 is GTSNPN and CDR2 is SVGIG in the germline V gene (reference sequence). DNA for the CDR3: TGTGCCTGGAGATACAAACACCAAGAGACCCAGTACTTC. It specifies CAWRYKHQETQYF.

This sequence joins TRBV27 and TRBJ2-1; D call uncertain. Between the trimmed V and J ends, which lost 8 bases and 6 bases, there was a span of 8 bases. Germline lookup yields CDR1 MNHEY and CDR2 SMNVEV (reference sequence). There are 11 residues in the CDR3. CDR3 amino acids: CASGTSNEQFF. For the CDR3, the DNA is TGTGCCAGCGGTACAAGCAATGAGCAGTTCTTC.

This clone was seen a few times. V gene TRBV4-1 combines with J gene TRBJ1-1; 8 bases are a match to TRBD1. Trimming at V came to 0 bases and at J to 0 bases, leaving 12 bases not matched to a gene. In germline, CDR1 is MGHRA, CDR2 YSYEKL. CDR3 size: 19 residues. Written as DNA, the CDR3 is TGCGCCAGCAGCCAAGACGGGACAGGCCCACCGGGTGTGAACACTGAAGCTTTCTTT. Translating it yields CASSQDGTGPPGVNTEAFF.

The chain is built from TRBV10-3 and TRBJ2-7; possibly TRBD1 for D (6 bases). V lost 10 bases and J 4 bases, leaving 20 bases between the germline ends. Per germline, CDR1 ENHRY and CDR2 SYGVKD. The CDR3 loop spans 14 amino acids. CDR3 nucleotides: TGTGCCACAAGACACAGGGATCGAATTTACGAGCAGTACTTC. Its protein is CATRHRDRIYEQYF.